This T cell receptor beta chain was obtained from a study of shared clonotypes between healthy human individuals. Study-level findings and limits: The study sampled only blood, and tissue repertoires likely differ. A generally larger estimated richness was seen in naive subsets than in memory subsets. Incompleteness in sorted-subset sequencing, despite large depth, was shown by rarefaction.

Naive CD8 cells lacked CD45RO and underwent positive selection for CCR7, leaving out terminally differentiated effector memory CD45RA+ cells. Method: immunoSEQ multiplex PCR; TCRdb's copy keeps in-frame clones and lacks some. This table holds about 2.1 million clones, approximately 94% found once. Germline V CDR1 and CDR2: SEHNR, FQNEAQ (reference sequence). The CDR3 has 15 residues. The J segment lost 4 bases and the V segment lost 4 bases, leaving 6 bases of the junction unmatched. In the case of this clone: Antigen unknown.

The TCR was taken from a man aged 18 to 29 in good health. Some clones in this sample may be carry-over from other donors' samples. The chain couples TRBV7-9 to TRBJ2-5, with 10 bases lining up with TRBD1. The sequencing sample was made of naive CD8+ T cells from PBMCs. The CDR3 reads CASSSRQGATETQYF. The CDR3 DNA sequence: TGTGCCAGCAGCTCGCGACAGGGGGCTACAGAGACCCAGTACTTC. The full variable domain, rest sourced from reference TRBV7-9 and TRBJ2-5, is DTGVSQNPRHKITKRGQNVTFRCDPISEHNRLYWYRQTLGQGPEFLTYFQNEAQLEKSRLLSDRFSAERPKGSFSTLEIQRTEQGDSAMYLCASSSRQGATETQYFGPGTRLLVL.